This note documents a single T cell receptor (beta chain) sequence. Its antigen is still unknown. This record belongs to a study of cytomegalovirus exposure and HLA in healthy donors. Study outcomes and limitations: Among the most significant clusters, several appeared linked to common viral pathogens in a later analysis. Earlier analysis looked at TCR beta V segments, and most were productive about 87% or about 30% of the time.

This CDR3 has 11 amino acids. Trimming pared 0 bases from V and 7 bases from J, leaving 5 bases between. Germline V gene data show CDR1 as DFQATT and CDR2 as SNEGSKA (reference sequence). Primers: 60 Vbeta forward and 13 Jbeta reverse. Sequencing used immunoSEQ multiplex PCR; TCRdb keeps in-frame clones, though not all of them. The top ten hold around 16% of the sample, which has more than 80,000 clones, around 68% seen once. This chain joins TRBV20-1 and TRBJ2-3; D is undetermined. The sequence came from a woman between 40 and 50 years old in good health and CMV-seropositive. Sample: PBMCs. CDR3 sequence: CSAREAHTQYF. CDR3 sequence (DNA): TGCAGTGCTAGAGAGGCACATACGCAGTATTTT.